The 5 T cell receptor beta chains reported below all come from one sample, sequenced in a study of blood T cell repertoires in COVID-19. Generated by immunoSEQ multiplex PCR, the TCRdb table keeps only in-frame clones and is missing some. The top ten hold over 4% of the sample, which has a few hundred thousand clones, around 89% seen once. Sequencing was done on a sample of PBMCs or T cells enriched from blood (not recorded which). The receptor source for this set is a young woman who had recovered from COVID-19.

V gene TRBV29-1 combines with J gene TRBJ2-7; D might be TRBD1 (6 bases). CDR3 length: 11 residues. Per the germline V gene, CDR1 is SQVTM and CDR2 is ANQGSEA. With 7 bases removed from V and 3 bases from J, the gap between germline ends came to 10 bases. The CDR3 protein is CSGEQGYEQYF. The CDR3, as DNA: TGCAGCGGAGAACAGGGCTACGAGCAGTACTTC.

The J gene is TRBJ2-3, the V gene TRBV30; D might be TRBD2 (6 bases). The CDR3 has 16 amino acids. CDR1 is GTSNPN and CDR2 is SVGIG in the germline V gene (reference sequence). V lost 1 base and J 3 bases, leaving 17 bases between the germline ends. The CDR3 sequence: CAWSGRGVRSTDTQYF. The DNA for the CDR3 is TGTGCCTGGAGTGGGCGGGGCGTTCGTTCGACAGATACGCAGTATTTT.

The chain uses TRBV19 and TRBJ2-7, with a tentative D call TRBD2 (7 bases). V lost 6 bases and J lost 3, with 15 bases in between. The CDR3 is 14 amino acids. Looked up from germline, CDR1 is LNHDA and CDR2 is SQIVND (reference sequence). The CDR3 spells CASSEGDYYYEQYF. Written as DNA, the CDR3 is TGTGCCAGTAGCGAGGGGGACTACTACTACGAGCAGTACTTC.

This chain uses TRBV28 with TRBJ1-5; D unclear. V was pared by 5 bases and J by 0 bases, with 14 bases between. The CDR3 is made up of 16 amino acids. Germline assignment: CDR1 MDHEN and CDR2 SYDVKM. The CDR3 sequence is CASSDTSGYSNQPQHF. Written as DNA, the CDR3 is TGTGCCAGCAGTGACACATCAGGCTATAGCAATCAGCCCCAGCATTTT. The variable domain in full, completed from reference TRBV28 and TRBJ1-5, reads DVKVTQSSRYLVKRTGEKVFLECVQDMDHENMFWYRQDPGLGLRLIYFSYDVKMKEKGDIPEGYSVSREKKERFSLILESASTNQTSMYLCASSDTSGYSNQPQHFGDGTRLSIL.

The rearrangement joins TRBV3-1 (or the pseudogene TRBV3-2) to TRBJ1-2, with D perhaps TRBD1 (6 bases). Trimming removed 6 bases from V and 0 bases from J, with 17 bases in between. This CDR3 contains 16 residues. The germline V gene has CDR1 LGHDT and CDR2 YNNKEL (reference sequence). CDR3 in amino acids: CASRPMGGRSNYGYTF. The CDR3 nucleotides are TGTGCCAGCAGACCGATGGGGGGGCGCTCTAACTATGGCTACACCTTC.